This T cell receptor beta chain originates from a study of cytomegalovirus exposure and HLA in healthy donors. The overall study: An earlier analysis found 95 million to 140 million unique TCR beta sequences from about 190 million T cells.

With 60 Vbeta and 13 Jbeta primers, the PCR was carried out. Data came from immunoSEQ multiplex PCR; TCRdb stores just in-frame clones and leaves some out. Among 100,000 to 150,000 clones listed, about 80% were seen once. The CDR3 is made up of 14 amino acids. CDR1 and CDR2 from the germline V gene are SGHNT and YYREEE (reference sequence). V lost 0 bases, J lost 2 bases, and 8 bases lay in between. Sequencing was carried out using PBMCs. This chain joins TRBV5-4 and TRBJ2-5; D is uncertain. The receptor was derived from a man aged 35-49 years in good health and CMV-seronegative. The CDR3 bases are TGTGCCAGCAGCTTGGGCGGATATCAAGAGACCCAGTACTTC. Translation: CASSLGGYQETQYF. Using reference TRBV5-4 and TRBJ2-5 for the parts outside the CDR3, the full variable domain is ETGVTQSPTHLIKTRGQQVTLRCSSQSGHNTVSWYQQALGQGPQFIFQYYREEENGRGNFPPRFSGLQFPNYSSELNVNALELDDSALYLCASSLGGYQETQYFGPGTRLLVL.